The 5 T cell receptor beta chains below all came from one sample that was sequenced in a study of shared clonotypes between healthy human individuals. Profiled with immunoSEQ multiplex PCR; TCRdb holds only in-frame clones, not every one. The data contain about 610,000 clones, almost 97% of them singletons. Sequencing was done on a sample of naive CD4+ T cells sorted from blood. Subset: CD45RA+ positively selected. The receptors shown here come from a woman aged 25 to 39 in good health.

The chain is built from TRBV2 and TRBJ1-1, with a weak D call TRBD1 (6 bases). Germline assignment: CDR1 SNHLY and CDR2 FYNNEI. The CDR3 is made up of 11 amino acids. V lost 9 bases, J lost 7 bases, and 12 bases lay in between. The CDR3 loop is CARSGESEAFF. CDR3 nucleotides: TGTGCCAGATCAGGGGAAAGTGAAGCTTTCTTT.

The chain has TRBV28 and TRBJ2-6; D unclear. Germline values: CDR1 MDHEN, CDR2 SYDVKM. The CDR3 loop spans 16 amino acids. Trimming stripped 2 bases from V and 0 bases from J, with 8 bases between. Written as DNA, the CDR3 is TGTGCCAGCAGTTTAGTTGGCGGCTCTGGGGCCAACGTCCTGACTTTC. This encodes CASSLVGGSGANVLTF. The full variable domain, rest sourced from reference TRBV28 and TRBJ2-6, is DVKVTQSSRYLVKRTGEKVFLECVQDMDHENMFWYRQDPGLGLRLIYFSYDVKMKEKGDIPEGYSVSREKKERFSLILESASTNQTSMYLCASSLVGGSGANVLTFGAGSRLTVL.

The chain joins TRBV19 to TRBJ1-1; a weak D match, TRBD1 (6 bases). Germline V gene sequence: CDR1 LNHDA, CDR2 SQIVND (reference sequence). The CDR3 consists of 14 residues. V lost 2 bases and J 4 bases, leaving 11 bases between the germline ends. The CDR3 spells CASSITTGLTEAFF. The DNA for the CDR3 is TGTGCCAGTAGTATAACGACAGGACTCACTGAAGCTTTCTTT.

V and J are TRBV18 and TRBJ2-1, with D possibly TRBD1 on 6 matching bases. Trimming cost V 1 base and J 0 bases, with 10 bases left between them. Germline lookup yields CDR1 KGHSH and CDR2 LQKENI. The length of the CDR3 is 16 residues. DNA for the CDR3: TGTGCCAGCTCACCACGAGGACAGAGCTCCTACAATGAGCAGTTCTTC. Its translation is CASSPRGQSSYNEQFF.

This sequence joins TRBV4-1 and TRBJ1-5; D is unclear. There are 15 residues in the CDR3. The V end lost 1 base, the J end lost 0 bases, and 7 bases lay between the germline ends. Looked up from germline, CDR1 is MGHRA and CDR2 is YSYEKL. This CDR3 is CASSQAMNSNQPQHF. CDR3 DNA sequence: TGCGCCAGCAGCCAAGCCATGAATAGCAATCAGCCCCAGCATTTT.